The clone carrying this T cell receptor beta chain was seen only a few times. The antigen is undetermined. The sample comes from a study of vaccination effects on CD4 cells after COVID-19. Study-level background: Two recovered convalescent patients were sampled 16 days and one week pre-vaccination.

The method was immunoSEQ multiplex PCR; TCRdb's version includes in-frame clones alone and lacks a portion of them. The sample lists 70,000 or so clones; 60% to 75% were seen once. Expansion with viral peptide pools was applied to antigen-specific CD4+ T cells by the ViraFEST assay prior to sequencing. The culture ran for roughly 10 days before CD4+ T cells were isolated. PCR-confirmed SARS-CoV-2 infection occurred in the person between March and December 2020. Half the medium was replaced with IL-2 medium on days 3 and 7. V was pared by 3 bases and J by 4 bases, with 12 bases between. The CDR3 length is 15 residues. Per germline, CDR1 SGHTA and CDR2 FQGNSA.

The V and J genes are TRBV7-2 and TRBJ2-2; D remains unclear. The sequence was obtained from a human donor who had a prior SARS-CoV-2 infection. Here the sequenced sample was CD4+ T cells from PBMCs cultured with HIV peptides, taken before COVID-19 vaccination. Subset reported: HIV-1 Nef peptide pool negative control/reference culture. DNA for the CDR3: TGTGCCAGCAGCTTGGCGGTTCTGGGCACCGGGGAGCTGTTTTTT. Translating gives CASSLAVLGTGELFF.